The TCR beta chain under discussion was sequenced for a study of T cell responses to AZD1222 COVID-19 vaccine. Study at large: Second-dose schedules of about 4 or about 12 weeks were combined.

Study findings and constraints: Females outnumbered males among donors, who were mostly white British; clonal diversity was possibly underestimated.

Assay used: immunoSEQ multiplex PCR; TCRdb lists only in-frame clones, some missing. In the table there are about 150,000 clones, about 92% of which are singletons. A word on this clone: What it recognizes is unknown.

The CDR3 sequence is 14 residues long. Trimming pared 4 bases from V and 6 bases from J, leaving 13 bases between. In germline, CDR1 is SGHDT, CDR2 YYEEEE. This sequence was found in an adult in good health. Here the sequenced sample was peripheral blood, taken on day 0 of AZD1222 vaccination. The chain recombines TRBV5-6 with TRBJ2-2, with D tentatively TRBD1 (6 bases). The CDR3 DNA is TGTGCCAGCAGCGCCTTACAGGGCGCCGGGGAGCTGTTTTTT. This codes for CASSALQGAGELFF.